This T cell receptor (beta chain) was sequenced for a study of vaccination effects on CD4 cells after COVID-19. Concerning this clone: Antigen unknown.

Study results and caveats: Few convalescent patients were included, and no early post-infection timepoints were sampled. Substantial clonal contraction characterized both infection- and vaccine-induced clones late after vaccination. In healthy vaccinees, only 1 of 255 vaccine-induced clones cross-reacted with common cold coronaviruses.

The CDR3 is 16 residues long. Germline CDR1 is SGHVS and CDR2 is FQNEAQ. V lost 2 bases to trimming and J lost 4 bases; unmatched junction nucleotides: 1. The method was immunoSEQ multiplex PCR; TCRdb's version includes in-frame clones alone and lacks a portion of them. The sample contains approximately 40,000 clones, around 68% of which appear only once. Ahead of sequencing, the ViraFEST assay grew antigen-specific CD4+ T cells using viral peptide pools. Researchers isolated CD4+ T cells once about 11 days of culture had elapsed. None of these healthy vaccinees had been infected with SARS-CoV-2 before vaccination. On both days 3 and 7, half of the culture medium was replaced with IL-2 medium.

V is TRBV7-8 and J is TRBJ2-3, with 15 bases fitting TRBD2. The starting material was CD4+ T cells from PBMCs cultured with SARS-CoV-2 spike peptides, obtained before COVID-19 vaccination. The TCR comes from a human donor who received a COVID-19 vaccine. The CDR3 region is CASSLRTSGRADTQYF. CDR3 nucleotide sequence: TGTGCCAGCAGCTTAAGGACTAGCGGGAGGGCAGATACGCAGTATTTT.